What follows are 24 T cell receptor beta chains derived from one specimen sequenced in a study of cytomegalovirus exposure and HLA in healthy donors. With 60 Vbeta and 13 Jbeta primers, the PCR was carried out. Measured with immunoSEQ multiplex PCR; TCRdb has only the in-frame clones, and not every one. Of 150,000 or so clones in the sample, roughly four fifths were seen once. The sample comprised PBMCs. These receptors were taken from a female donor in good health and CMV-seronegative.

The chain has TRBV30 and TRBJ1-1, with D possibly TRBD1 on 6 matching bases. The CDR3 runs to 12 residues. V lost 8 bases, J lost 1 base, and 11 bases lay in between. The germline V gene has CDR1 GTSNPN and CDR2 SVGIG (reference sequence). This CDR3 reads CARSTGNTEAFF. As DNA, the CDR3 is TGTGCCCGCTCGACAGGGAACACTGAAGCTTTCTTT.

The V call is TRBV2, the J call TRBJ2-1; TRBD2 matches at 9 bases. Germline CDR1 SNHLY, CDR2 FYNNEI. The CDR3 has 15 residues. Trimming removed 10 bases from V and 4 bases from J; junction bases left unmatched: 11. CDR3 in amino acids: CATKKTSGEYNEQFF. The DNA of the CDR3 is TGTGCCACCAAGAAGACTAGCGGAGAATACAATGAGCAGTTCTTC.

The gene calls are TRBV15 and TRBJ2-5; D unresolved. The CDR3 is made up of 13 amino acids. V was pared by 1 base and J by 9 bases, with 12 bases between. The germline V gene has CDR1 LNHNV and CDR2 YYDKDF (reference sequence). The chain's CDR3 is CATSRGITRAQYF. CDR3 bases: TGTGCCACCAGCAGAGGGATCACCCGGGCCCAGTACTTC.

This chain connects TRBV7-3 to TRBJ1-2, with D perhaps matching TRBD1 (5 bases). The CDR3 loop spans 12 amino acids. Germline V gene lookup returns CDR1 SGHTA and CDR2 FQGTGA. The germline V and J ends were trimmed by 5 bases and 4 bases, with 8 bases remaining between them. CDR3 protein: CASSGGFYGYTF. In DNA, the CDR3 is TGTGCCAGCAGCGGGGGGTTCTATGGCTACACCTTC. The entire variable domain, with the rest obtained from reference TRBV7-3 and TRBJ1-2, is as follows: GAGVSQTPSNKVTEKGKYVELRCDPISGHTALYWYRQSLGQGPEFLIYFQGTGAADDSGLPNDRFFAVRPEGSVSTLKIQRTERGDSAVYLCASSGGFYGYTFGSGTRLTVV.

Here the CDR3 reads CASSLGGSRYGYTF. The DNA for the CDR3 is TGTGCCAGCAGCTTAGGAGGGTCACGCTATGGCTACACCTTC. The V and J genes are TRBV7-9 and TRBJ1-2, with D hard to call. V was trimmed by 1 base and J by 4 bases, leaving 10 bases between them. CDR1 and CDR2 (germline): SEHNR, FQNEAQ (reference sequence). The CDR3 consists of 14 residues. The full variable domain, in which reference TRBV7-9 and TRBJ1-2 provide the parts outside the CDR3, is DTGVSQNPRHKITKRGQNVTFRCDPISEHNRLYWYRQTLGQGPEFLTYFQNEAQLEKSRLLSDRFSAERPKGSFSTLEIQRTEQGDSAMYLCASSLGGSRYGYTFGSGTRLTVV.

This sequence joins TRBV5-1 and TRBJ1-2; 7 bases map to TRBD1. This CDR3 is built from 15 residues. The ends lost 3 bases at V and 0 bases at J; junction bases unmatched: 5. The germline V gene encodes CDR1 SGHRS and CDR2 YFSETQ. CDR3: CASSSDGQANYGYTF. DNA for the CDR3: TGCGCCAGCAGCTCGGATGGACAGGCTAACTATGGCTACACCTTC.

J is TRBJ2-5 and V is TRBV19, with D maybe TRBD1 (6 bases). The CDR3 is 17 residues long. Trimming cost V 3 bases and J 2 bases, with 19 bases left between them. The germline V gene has CDR1 LNHDA and CDR2 SQIVND (reference sequence). The CDR3 here is CASSIRQDIISQETQYF. The CDR3 bases are TGTGCCAGTAGTATCCGACAGGACATAATCTCTCAAGAGACCCAGTACTTC.

The chain is built from TRBV19 and TRBJ2-7; 7 bases are shared with TRBD1. This CDR3 spans 14 amino acids. Germline CDR1 LNHDA, CDR2 SQIVND (reference sequence). V lost 6 bases, J lost 2 bases, and 7 bases stayed unmatched. CDR3 DNA: TGTGCCAGTAGCCCGACAGGGAAAACCTACGAGCAGTACTTC. Translation: CASSPTGKTYEQYF.

The chain joins TRBV5-1 to TRBJ2-3; a weak D match, TRBD2 (5 bases). This CDR3 has 15 amino acids. V was trimmed by 1 base and J by 0 bases, leaving 9 bases between them. Germline values: CDR1 SGHRS, CDR2 YFSETQ. In nucleotides, the CDR3 is TGCGCCAGCAGCTTGCGAGCGGCTAGCACAGATACGCAGTATTTT. Translated, it gives CASSLRAASTDTQYF.

The V and J genes are TRBV5-5 and TRBJ2-3; 10 nucleotides agree with TRBD2. Germline values: CDR1 SGHKS, CDR2 YYEKEE (reference sequence). V lost 6 bases to trimming and J lost 1 base; unmatched junction nucleotides: 5. The CDR3 consists of 15 residues. The CDR3 DNA reads as TGTGCCAGCATTTCCGGGACTAGCGGCACAGATACGCAGTATTTT. Its translation: CASISGTSGTDTQYF. The entire variable domain, with the rest obtained from reference TRBV5-5 and TRBJ2-3, is as follows: DAGVTQSPTHLIKTRGQQVTLRCSPISGHKSVSWYQQVLGQGPQFIFQYYEKEERGRGNFPDRFSARQFPNYSSELNVNALLLGDSALYLCASISGTSGTDTQYFGPGTRLTVL.

V gene TRBV15 combines with J gene TRBJ1-3; D remains unclear. The CDR3 runs 14 residues. Germline CDR1 and CDR2: LNHNV and YYDKDF (reference sequence). V lost 0 bases, J lost 13 bases, and 16 bases lay in between. CDR3 in amino acids: CATSRDRQARGIYF. The CDR3 DNA reads as TGTGCCACCAGCAGAGATAGGCAGGCCCGAGGGATATATTTT.

The genes are TRBV18 and TRBJ2-1, with D maybe TRBD1 (6 bases). The CDR3 loop spans 13 amino acids. Germline V gene lookup returns CDR1 KGHSH and CDR2 LQKENI. V lost 3 bases to trimming and J lost 9 bases, with 12 bases between them. This chain's CDR3 is CASSPTGLGEQFF. The CDR3, as DNA: TGTGCCAGCTCACCGACAGGATTGGGTGAGCAGTTCTTC.

The CDR3 region is CASSYSQGQQNGYTF. The CDR3, as DNA: TGTGCCAGCAGTTACTCACAGGGTCAGCAGAATGGCTACACCTTC. The gene calls are TRBV6-6 and TRBJ1-2; weak D call: TRBD1 (6 bases). Trimming removed 0 bases at V and 6 bases at J, with 14 bases between. The CDR3 length is 15 residues. Germline assignment: CDR1 MNHNY and CDR2 SVGAGI (reference sequence).

In its sample, this clone was seen a few times. The V gene is TRBV19, the J gene TRBJ1-6, with D perhaps TRBD1 (6 bases). The V end lost 2 bases, the J end lost 10 bases, and 12 bases lay between the germline ends. The CDR3 extends over 14 amino acids. Germline V gene lookup returns CDR1 LNHDA and CDR2 SQIVND (reference sequence). CDR3 in amino acids: CASSITGSHSPLHF. Here the CDR3 DNA reads TGTGCCAGTAGTATAACAGGGTCCCACTCACCCCTCCACTTT.

The gene calls are TRBV30 and TRBJ1-2, with no clear D. Trimming removed 2 bases at V and 4 bases at J, with 11 bases between. Germline V CDR1 and CDR2: GTSNPN, SVGIG (reference sequence). CDR3 length equals 13 residues. CDR3 amino acids: CAWSIRPGYGYTF. In DNA form, the CDR3 reads TGTGCCTGGAGTATCCGGCCGGGCTATGGCTACACCTTC.

This clone has more than one count but fewer than ten. The chain employs TRBV18 and TRBJ1-4; TRBD1 agrees at 7 bases. With V trimmed by 6 bases and J by 0 bases, 7 bases remained unmatched. Germline V CDR1 and CDR2: KGHSH, LQKENI. The CDR3 loop spans 16 amino acids. CDR3 coding DNA: TGTGCCAGCTCCCAAAGACAGGGCGCAACTAATGAAAAACTGTTTTTT. Translating it yields CASSQRQGATNEKLFF.

The chain couples TRBV7-2 to TRBJ2-2; 7 nucleotides line up with TRBD2. The V segment lost 5 bases and the J segment 5 bases; nucleotides outside the gene matches: 11. The CDR3 covers 16 residues. CDR1 SGHTA and CDR2 FQGNSA come from the germline V gene. The DNA of the CDR3 is TGTGCCAGCAGCCCCTGGGGGGGTAGCGGAACCGGGGAGCTGTTTTTT. It specifies CASSPWGGSGTGELFF. The variable domain in full, with the rest retrieved from reference TRBV7-2 and TRBJ2-2, is GAGVSQSPSNKVTEKGKDVELRCDPISGHTALYWYRQSLGQGLEFLIYFQGNSAPDKSGLPSDRFSAERTGGSVSTLTIQRTQQEDSAVYLCASSPWGGSGTGELFFGEGSRLTVL.

The V call is TRBV9, the J call TRBJ2-1; no definite D call. The CDR3 is 15 residues long. In germline, CDR1 is SGDLS, CDR2 YYNGEE. The germline V and J ends were trimmed by 0 bases and 4 bases, with 11 bases remaining between them. The CDR3 sequence: CASSVGVVSYNEQFF. The CDR3 coding sequence is TGTGCCAGCAGCGTAGGAGTAGTTAGTTACAATGAGCAGTTCTTC.

This chain joins TRBV9 and TRBJ2-7; 8 bases match TRBD2. The germline CDR1 and CDR2 sequences are SGDLS and YYNGEE. The CDR3 contains 18 residues. V shed 0 bases, J shed 4 bases, and the junction held 15 bases outside the gene matches. Here the CDR3 DNA reads TGTGCCAGCAGCGTAGGTCCGGGAGGGGGGGGTGCGTTTTACGAGCAGTACTTC. This translates into CASSVGPGGGGAFYEQYF.

The J gene is TRBJ1-5, the V gene TRBV27, with D unclear. CDR3 length: 14 amino acids. Germline V gene data show CDR1 as MNHEY and CDR2 as SMNVEV (reference sequence). The V and J ends lost 2 bases and 5 bases respectively, with 10 bases between them. The CDR3 reads CASSLLGSDQPQHF. The CDR3 coding sequence is TGTGCCAGCAGTTTACTAGGTTCAGATCAGCCCCAGCATTTT.

The chain has TRBV6-5 and TRBJ1-1, with 8 bases identical to TRBD1. CDR3 length equals 12 residues. Germline-derived CDR1 and CDR2 are MNHEY and SVGAGI. The V segment lost 6 bases and the J segment 8 bases; nucleotides outside the gene matches: 5. The chain's CDR3 is CASRTGTGEAFF. CDR3 coding DNA: TGTGCCAGCAGGACCGGGACAGGAGAAGCTTTCTTT.

This clone was seen a handful of times. The V and J genes are TRBV6-5 and TRBJ2-5; 10 nucleotides line up with TRBD2. CDR1 MNHEY and CDR2 SVGAGI come from the germline V gene. V shed 2 bases and J 1 base; nucleotides not matched to a gene: 4. The CDR3 consists of 16 residues. The CDR3 DNA is TGTGCCAGCAGTTACCTTCGGACTAGCGGCCAAGAGACCCAGTACTTC. Amino acid sequence: CASSYLRTSGQETQYF.

This chain uses TRBV9 with TRBJ1-2; 8 bases agree with TRBD1. This CDR3 comprises 13 residues. V was clipped by 4 bases and J by 7 bases; unmatched bases: 6. The germline V gene has CDR1 SGDLS and CDR2 YYNGEE. This CDR3 reads CASSLEDRVGYTF. The CDR3 nucleotides are TGTGCCAGCAGCCTCGAGGACAGGGTTGGCTACACCTTC.

The chain carries TRBV7-3 and TRBJ2-1, with 13 bases lining up with TRBD2. From germline, CDR1 is SGHTA and CDR2 FQGTGA. The CDR3 has 15 amino acids. Trimming cost V 2 bases and J 7 bases; bases outside gene matches: 2. The chain's CDR3 is CASSLGTSGANEQFF. The CDR3 DNA reads as TGTGCCAGCAGCTTAGGGACTAGCGGGGCAAATGAGCAGTTCTTC. The complete variable domain, with remaining parts taken from reference TRBV7-3 and TRBJ2-1, reads GAGVSQTPSNKVTEKGKYVELRCDPISGHTALYWYRQSLGQGPEFLIYFQGTGAADDSGLPNDRFFAVRPEGSVSTLKIQRTERGDSAVYLCASSLGTSGANEQFFGPGTRLTVL.